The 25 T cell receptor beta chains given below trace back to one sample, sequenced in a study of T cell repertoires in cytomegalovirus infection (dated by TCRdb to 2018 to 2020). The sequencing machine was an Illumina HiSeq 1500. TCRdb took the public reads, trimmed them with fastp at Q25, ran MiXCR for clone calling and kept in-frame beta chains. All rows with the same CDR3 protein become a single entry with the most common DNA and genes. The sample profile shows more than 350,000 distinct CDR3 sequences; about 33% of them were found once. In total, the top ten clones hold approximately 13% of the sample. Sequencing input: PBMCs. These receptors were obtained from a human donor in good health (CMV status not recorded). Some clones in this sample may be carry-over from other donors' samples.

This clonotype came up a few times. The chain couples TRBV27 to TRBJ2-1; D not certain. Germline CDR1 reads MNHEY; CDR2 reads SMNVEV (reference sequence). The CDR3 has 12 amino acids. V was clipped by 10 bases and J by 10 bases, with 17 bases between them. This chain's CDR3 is CATSPGSREQFF. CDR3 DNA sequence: TGTGCCACCTCTCCTGGAAGTCGGGAGCAGTTCTTC.

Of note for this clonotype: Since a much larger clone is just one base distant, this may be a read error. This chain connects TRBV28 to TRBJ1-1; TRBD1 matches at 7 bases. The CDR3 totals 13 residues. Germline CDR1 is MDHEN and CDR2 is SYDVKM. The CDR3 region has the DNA TGTGCCAGCAAGGAGGGGGCGAACACTGAAGCTTGCTTT. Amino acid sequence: CASKEGANTEACF.

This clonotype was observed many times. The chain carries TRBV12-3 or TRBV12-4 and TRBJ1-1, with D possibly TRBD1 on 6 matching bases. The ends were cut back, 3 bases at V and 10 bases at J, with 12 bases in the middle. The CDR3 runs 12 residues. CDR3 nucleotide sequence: TGTGCCAGCAGTTTTGGTGCCAGGGGAGCTTTCTTT. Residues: CASSFGARGAFF.

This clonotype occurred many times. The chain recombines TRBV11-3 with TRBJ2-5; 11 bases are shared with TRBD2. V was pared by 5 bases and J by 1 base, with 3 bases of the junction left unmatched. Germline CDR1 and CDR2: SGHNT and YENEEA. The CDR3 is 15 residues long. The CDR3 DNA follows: TGTGCCAGCAGCCCCGGGACTAGCGGCCAAGAGACCCAGTACTTC. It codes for CASSPGTSGQETQYF.

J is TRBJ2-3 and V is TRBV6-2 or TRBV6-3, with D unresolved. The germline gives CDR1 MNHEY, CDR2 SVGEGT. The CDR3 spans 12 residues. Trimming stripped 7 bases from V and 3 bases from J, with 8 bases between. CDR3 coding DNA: TGTGCCAGCAAAACCTATACAGATACGCAGTATTTT. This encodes CASKTYTDTQYF.

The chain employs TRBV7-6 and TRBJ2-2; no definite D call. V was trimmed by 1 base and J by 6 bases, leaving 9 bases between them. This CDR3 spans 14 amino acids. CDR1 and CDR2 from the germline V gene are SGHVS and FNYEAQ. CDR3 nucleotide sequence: TGTGCCAGCAGCTTAGGGTCGGGTTCCGGGGAGCTGTTTTTT. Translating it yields CASSLGSGSGELFF.

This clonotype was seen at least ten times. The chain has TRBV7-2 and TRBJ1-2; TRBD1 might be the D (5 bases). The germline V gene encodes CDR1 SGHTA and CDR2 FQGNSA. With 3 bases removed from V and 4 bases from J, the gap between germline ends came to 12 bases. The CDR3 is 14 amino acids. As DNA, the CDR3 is TGTGCCAGCAGCTTGGGGGTCACTGGCTATGGCTACACCTTC. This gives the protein CASSLGVTGYGYTF.

The CDR3 bases are TGTGCCAGCAGGGATTGGGCTCTCCAAAAAGATGAAAAACTGTTTTTT. Translating gives CASRDWALQKDEKLFF. The J gene is TRBJ1-4, the V gene TRBV5-6; no clear D gene. Germline-derived CDR1 and CDR2 are SGHDT and YYEEEE. Trimming took 5 bases from V and 6 from J, leaving 20 bases between them. The CDR3 extends over 16 amino acids.

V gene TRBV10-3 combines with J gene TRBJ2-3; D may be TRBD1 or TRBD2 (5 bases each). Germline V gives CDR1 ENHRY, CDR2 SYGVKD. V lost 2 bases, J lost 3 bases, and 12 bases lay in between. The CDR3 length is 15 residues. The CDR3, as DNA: TGTGCCATCAGTGAGCCCAGGGACGGAACAGATACGCAGTATTTT. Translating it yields CAISEPRDGTDTQYF.

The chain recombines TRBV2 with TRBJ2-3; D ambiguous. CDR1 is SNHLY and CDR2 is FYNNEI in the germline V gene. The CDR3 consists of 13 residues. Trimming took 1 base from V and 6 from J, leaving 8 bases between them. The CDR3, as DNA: TGTGCCAGCAGTGAAGGACTTGATGATACGCAGTATTTT. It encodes CASSEGLDDTQYF.

The CDR3 DNA follows: TGCAGTGCTAGAGATACCGGGACAGCCTTCTATGGCTACACCTTC. Protein: CSARDTGTAFYGYTF. V and J are TRBV20-1 and TRBJ1-2; 7 bases agree with TRBD1. Per the germline V gene, CDR1 is DFQATT and CDR2 is SNEGSKA (reference sequence). CDR3 length equals 15 residues. Unmatched junction bases numbered 8, after V lost 0 bases and J lost 4 bases.

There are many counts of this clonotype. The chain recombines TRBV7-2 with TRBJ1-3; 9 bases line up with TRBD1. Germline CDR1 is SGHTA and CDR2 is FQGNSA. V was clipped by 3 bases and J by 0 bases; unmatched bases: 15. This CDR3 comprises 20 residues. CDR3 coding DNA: TGTGCCAGCAGCTTCCTCGGGGGGTGGGGACAGGGCTACTCTGGAAACACCATATATTTT. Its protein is CASSFLGGWGQGYSGNTIYF.

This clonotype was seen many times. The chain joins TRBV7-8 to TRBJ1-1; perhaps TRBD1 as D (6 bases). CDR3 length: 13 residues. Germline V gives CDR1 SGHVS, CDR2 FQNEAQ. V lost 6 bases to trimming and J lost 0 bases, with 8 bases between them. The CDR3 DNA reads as TGTGCCAGCAGGGAGGGGGTGAACACTGAAGCTTTCTTT. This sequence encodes CASREGVNTEAFF.

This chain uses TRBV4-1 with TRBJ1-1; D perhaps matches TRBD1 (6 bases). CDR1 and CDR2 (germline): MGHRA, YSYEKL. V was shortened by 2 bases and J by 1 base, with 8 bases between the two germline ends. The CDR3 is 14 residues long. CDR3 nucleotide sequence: TGCGCCAGCAGCCAACGGGACACGAACACTGAAGCTTTCTTT. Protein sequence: CASSQRDTNTEAFF.

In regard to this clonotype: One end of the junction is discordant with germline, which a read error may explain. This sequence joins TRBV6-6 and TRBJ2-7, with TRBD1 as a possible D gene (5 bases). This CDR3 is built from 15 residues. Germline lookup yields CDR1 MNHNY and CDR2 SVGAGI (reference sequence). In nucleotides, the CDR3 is TGTGCCATCAGTTACTTCGTGACAGAGACCTACGAGCAGTACTTC. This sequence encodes CAISYFVTETYEQYF.

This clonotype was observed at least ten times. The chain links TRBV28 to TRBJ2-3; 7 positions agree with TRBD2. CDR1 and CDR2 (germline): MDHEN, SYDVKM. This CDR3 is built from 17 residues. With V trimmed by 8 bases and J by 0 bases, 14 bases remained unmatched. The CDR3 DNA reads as TGTGCCAGCGACTTCCCCGGCAGCGGGGCGAGCACAGATACGCAGTATTTT. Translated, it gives CASDFPGSGASTDTQYF.

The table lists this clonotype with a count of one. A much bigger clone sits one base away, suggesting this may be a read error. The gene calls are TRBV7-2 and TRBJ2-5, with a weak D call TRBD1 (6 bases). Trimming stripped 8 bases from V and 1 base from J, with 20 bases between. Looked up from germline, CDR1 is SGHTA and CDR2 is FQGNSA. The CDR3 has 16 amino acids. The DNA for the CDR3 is TGTGCCAGCGGCTCACCTAGGTGGGGGCCCCAAGAGACCCAGTACTTC. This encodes CASGSPRWGPQETQYF.

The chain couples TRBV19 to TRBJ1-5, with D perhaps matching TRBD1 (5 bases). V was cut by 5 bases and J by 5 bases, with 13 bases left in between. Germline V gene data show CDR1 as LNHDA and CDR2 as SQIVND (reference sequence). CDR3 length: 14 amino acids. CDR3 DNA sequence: TGTGCCAGTAGTGAAGGGGATTCGGATCAGCCCCAGCATTTT. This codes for CASSEGDSDQPQHF.

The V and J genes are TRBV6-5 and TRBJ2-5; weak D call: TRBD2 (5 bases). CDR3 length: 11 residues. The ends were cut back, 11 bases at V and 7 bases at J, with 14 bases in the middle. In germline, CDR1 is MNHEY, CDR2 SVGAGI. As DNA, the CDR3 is TGTGCCCGCAAGGTTGGGAGGACCCAGTACTTC. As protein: CARKVGRTQYF.

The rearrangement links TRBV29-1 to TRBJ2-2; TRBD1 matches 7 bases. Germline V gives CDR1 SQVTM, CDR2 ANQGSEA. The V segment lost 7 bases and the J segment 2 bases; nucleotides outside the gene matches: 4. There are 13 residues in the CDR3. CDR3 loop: CSARTGNTGELFF. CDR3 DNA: TGCAGCGCTCGGACAGGCAACACCGGGGAGCTGTTTTTT.

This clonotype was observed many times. DNA for the CDR3: TGTGCCAGCAGCTTAGGGGCACAGAGGAACACTGAAGCTTTCTTT. Translation gives CASSLGAQRNTEAFF. The chain uses TRBV7-2 and TRBJ1-1; D remains unclear. The CDR3 has 15 amino acids. The V gene lost 1 base and the J gene lost 1 base, with 10 bases spanning the gap. The germline gives CDR1 SGHTA, CDR2 FQGNSA.

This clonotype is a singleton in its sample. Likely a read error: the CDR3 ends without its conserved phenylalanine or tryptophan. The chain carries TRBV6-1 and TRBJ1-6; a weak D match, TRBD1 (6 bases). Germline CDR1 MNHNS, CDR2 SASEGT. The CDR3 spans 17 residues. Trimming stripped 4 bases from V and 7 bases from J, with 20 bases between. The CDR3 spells CASSGGGRGSGNSPLHL. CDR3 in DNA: TGTGCCAGCAGTGGGGGGGGCAGGGGAAGTGGAAATTCACCCCTCCACTTG.

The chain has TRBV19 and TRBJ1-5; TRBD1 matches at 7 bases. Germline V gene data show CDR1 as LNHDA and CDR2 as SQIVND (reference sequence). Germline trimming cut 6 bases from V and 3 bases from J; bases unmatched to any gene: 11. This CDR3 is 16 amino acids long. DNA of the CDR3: TGTGCCAGTAGAATGACCGGGACAGCCAACAATCAGCCCCAGCATTTT. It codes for CASRMTGTANNQPQHF.

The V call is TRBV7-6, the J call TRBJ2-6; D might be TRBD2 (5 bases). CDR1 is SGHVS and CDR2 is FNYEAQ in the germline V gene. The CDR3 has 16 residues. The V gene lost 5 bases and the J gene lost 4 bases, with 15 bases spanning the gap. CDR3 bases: TGTGCCAGCAGCCCCAGCGGACGGTCCGGGGCCAACGTCCTGACTTTC. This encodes CASSPSGRSGANVLTF.

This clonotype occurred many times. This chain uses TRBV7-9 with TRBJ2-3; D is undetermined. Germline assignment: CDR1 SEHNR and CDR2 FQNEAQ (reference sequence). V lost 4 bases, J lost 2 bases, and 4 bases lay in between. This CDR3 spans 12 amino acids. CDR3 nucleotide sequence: TGTGCCAGCAGCTCCTTCACAGATACGCAGTATTTT. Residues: CASSSFTDTQYF. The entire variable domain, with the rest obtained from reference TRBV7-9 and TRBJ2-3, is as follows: DTGVSQNPRHKITKRGQNVTFRCDPISEHNRLYWYRQTLGQGPEFLTYFQNEAQLEKSRLLSDRFSAERPKGSFSTLEIQRTEQGDSAMYLCASSSFTDTQYFGPGTRLTVL.